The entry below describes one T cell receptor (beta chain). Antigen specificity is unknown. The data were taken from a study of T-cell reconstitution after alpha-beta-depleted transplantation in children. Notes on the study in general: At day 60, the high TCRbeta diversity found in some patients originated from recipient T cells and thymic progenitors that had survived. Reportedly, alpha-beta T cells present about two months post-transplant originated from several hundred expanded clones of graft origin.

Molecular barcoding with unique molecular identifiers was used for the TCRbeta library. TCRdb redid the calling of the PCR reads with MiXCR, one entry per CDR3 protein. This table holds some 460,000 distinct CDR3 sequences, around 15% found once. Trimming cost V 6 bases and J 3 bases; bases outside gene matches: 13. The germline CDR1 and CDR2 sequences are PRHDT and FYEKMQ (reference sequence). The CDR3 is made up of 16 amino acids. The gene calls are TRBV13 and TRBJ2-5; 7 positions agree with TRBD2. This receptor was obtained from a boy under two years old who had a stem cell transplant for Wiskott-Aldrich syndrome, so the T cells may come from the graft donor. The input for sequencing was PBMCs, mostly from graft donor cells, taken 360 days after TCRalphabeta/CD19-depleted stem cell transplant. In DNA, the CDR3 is TGTGCCAGCAGTCAACTGAGGGAGGGGAAAAAAGAGACCCAGTACTTC. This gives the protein CASSQLREGKKETQYF.